The clone carrying this TCR beta chain is medium-sized. Antigen unknown. TCRdb re-derived calls from the reads in MiXCR, one entry per CDR3 protein. The data show approximately 13,000 distinct CDR3 sequences, 20% seen once. These data belong to a study of liver allograft versus peripheral blood T cells. Across the whole study: The authors compared T cell receptor repertoires in transplanted livers with those in the peripheral blood of recipients. Study conclusions and caveats: There were reportedly differences between T cell receptor repertoires inside liver allografts and those in peripheral blood.

Germline loops: CDR1 MNHEY, CDR2 SVGEGT. CDR3 length: 12 amino acids. Trimming took off 5 bases at V and 10 bases at J, with 14 bases between the two ends. This clonotype originated in a human patient who had a liver transplant. Some T cells may originate from the graft donor. The chain carries TRBV6-2 or TRBV6-3 and TRBJ1-1; D is undetermined. CDR3 DNA sequence: TGTGCCAGCAGTGCAACAGTAGTGGGAGCTTTCTTT. Its protein product is CASSATVVGAFF.